This TCR beta chain is drawn from a study of response to subunit inactivated influenza vaccine. The CDR3 covers 15 residues. Trimming cost V 4 bases and J 3 bases; bases outside gene matches: 8. From germline, CDR1 is LGHNA and CDR2 YSLEER. Many counts were recorded for this clonotype. TCRdb reprocessed the RT-PCR reads with MiXCR, giving one entry per CDR3 protein. The sample comprises some 600,000 distinct CDR3 sequences, 14% of which are singletons, and around 7.6% rests with the top ten. This sequence originates from a man aged 45 to 65 who received an inactivated influenza vaccine. Here the sequenced sample was PBMCs from blood, taken about 14 days before vaccination. This chain joins TRBV4-3 and TRBJ1-2, with 7 bases matching TRBD1. The CDR3 DNA follows: TGCGCCAGCAGCCCAACGGAGGGACAGTACTATGGCTACACCTTC. The encoded protein is CASSPTEGQYYGYTF.